The 24 T cell receptor beta chains below all came from one sample that was sequenced in a study of cytomegalovirus exposure and HLA in healthy donors. A multiplex PCR was run with 60 Vbeta primers and 13 Jbeta primers. Method: immunoSEQ multiplex PCR; TCRdb's copy keeps in-frame clones and lacks some. The table includes 150,000 or so clones, roughly 85% detected once. Sequencing was done on a sample of PBMCs. The receptors here all came from a man in his forties or fifties in good health and CMV-seropositive.

The chain links TRBV28 to TRBJ2-5; D might be TRBD2 (6 bases). Germline V lookup: CDR1 MDHEN, CDR2 SYDVKM. Trimming took 3 bases from V and 2 from J, leaving 13 bases between them. This CDR3 has 15 amino acids. The CDR3 here is CASSFIGTRQETQYF. CDR3 sequence (DNA): TGTGCCAGCAGTTTTATCGGGACTCGTCAAGAGACCCAGTACTTC.

The genes are TRBV25-1 and TRBJ2-5, with D possibly matching TRBD2 (5 bases). Germline CDR1 MGHDK, CDR2 SYGVNS. Trimming left V 3 bases short and J 2 bases short, with 19 bases between. There are 17 residues in the CDR3. In nucleotides, the CDR3 is TGTGCCAGCAGTGACAGAGACCAGTGGAGAGGGCAAGAGACCCAGTACTTC. It codes for CASSDRDQWRGQETQYF. Filled out from reference TRBV25-1 and TRBJ2-5, the complete variable domain reads EADIYQTPRYLVIGTGKKITLECSQTMGHDKMYWYQQDPGMELHLIHYSYGVNSTEKGDLSSESTVSRIRTEHFPLTLESARPSHTSQYLCASSDRDQWRGQETQYFGPGTRLLVL.

The chain recombines TRBV28 with TRBJ1-1; TRBD1 matches at 7 bases. Germline V gene sequence: CDR1 MDHEN, CDR2 SYDVKM. Trimming took 1 base from V and 1 from J; bases not matched to a gene: 6. The CDR3 totals 16 residues. CDR3 region: CASSLSMWDRNTEAFF. CDR3 sequence (DNA): TGTGCCAGCAGTTTATCGATGTGGGACAGGAACACTGAAGCTTTCTTT.

This chain uses TRBV27 with TRBJ2-7; D is perhaps TRBD1 (5 bases). V was shortened by 6 bases and J by 1 base, with 10 bases between the two germline ends. The CDR3 covers 13 residues. In germline, CDR1 is MNHEY, CDR2 SMNVEV (reference sequence). CDR3 coding DNA: TGTGCCAGCAGCTCCGACAGTTCCTACGAGCAGTACTTC. Protein product: CASSSDSSYEQYF.

The chain links TRBV7-9 to TRBJ1-1; a weak D match, TRBD1 (5 bases). CDR3 length: 15 residues. Germline V gene sequence: CDR1 SEHNR, CDR2 FQNEAQ (reference sequence). V lost 2 bases and J lost 6, with 16 bases in between. CDR3 sequence: CASSLTLGGEPEAFF. CDR3 coding DNA: TGTGCCAGCAGCTTAACGTTGGGAGGGGAACCTGAAGCTTTCTTT.

The chain joins TRBV19 to TRBJ1-5, with D hard to call. This CDR3 is built from 12 residues. V was clipped by 2 bases and J by 6 bases, with 5 bases between them. The V gene's germline CDR1 is LNHDA and CDR2 SQIVND (reference sequence). Here the CDR3 reads CASSINLQPQHF. The CDR3 region has the DNA TGTGCCAGTAGTATAAATCTTCAGCCCCAGCATTTT.

The rearrangement links TRBV7-9 to TRBJ2-5; 10 bases match TRBD2. CDR3 size: 15 residues. Germline V gene sequence: CDR1 SEHNR, CDR2 FQNEAQ (reference sequence). The ends lost 5 bases at V and 4 bases at J; junction bases unmatched: 7. Here the CDR3 reads CASSRAGGPTETQYF. In DNA form, the CDR3 reads TGTGCCAGCAGCCGAGCGGGGGGGCCGACAGAGACCCAGTACTTC.

V usage is TRBV11-2 and J usage is TRBJ2-5; the match to TRBD2 covers 8 bases. The J segment lost 2 bases and the V segment lost 8 bases, leaving 4 bases of the junction unmatched. The CDR3 totals 13 residues. Per germline, CDR1 SGHAT and CDR2 FQNNGV. CDR3: CASGSGVQETQYF. For the CDR3, the DNA is TGTGCCAGCGGTAGCGGGGTACAAGAGACCCAGTACTTC.

This clone was counted a single time. This chain links TRBV5-1 with TRBJ2-3, with TRBD2 identical over 14 bases. The V and J ends lost 2 bases and 1 base, in that order; junction bases with no gene match: 12. Germline-derived CDR1 and CDR2 are SGHRS and YFSETQ. The CDR3 consists of 20 residues. The CDR3 DNA reads as TGCGCCAGCAGCTTCTTGGGGGGACTAGCGGGGGCCCGCGGCACAGATACGCAGTATTTT. Translating it yields CASSFLGGLAGARGTDTQYF.

The J gene is TRBJ2-3, the V gene TRBV11-2, with D possibly matching TRBD2 (6 bases). V lost 5 bases and J lost 6, with 12 bases in between. The CDR3 totals 13 residues. Germline values: CDR1 SGHAT, CDR2 FQNNGV. Written as DNA, the CDR3 is TGTGCCAGCAGCCTTTACAGCGGGGATACGCAGTATTTT. Protein sequence: CASSLYSGDTQYF.

The chain has TRBV4-1 and TRBJ1-1, with a weak D call TRBD1 (5 bases). V lost 8 bases, J lost 1 base, and 14 bases lay in between. The CDR3 contains 14 residues. Per the germline V gene, CDR1 is MGHRA and CDR2 is YSYEKL. CDR3 protein: CASRGVLKNTEAFF. DNA of the CDR3: TGCGCCAGCCGGGGGGTCCTGAAGAACACTGAAGCTTTCTTT.

This clone showed up just a few times. V and J are TRBV7-9 and TRBJ1-2; 8 nucleotides line up with TRBD1. With V trimmed by 5 bases and J by 8 bases, 10 bases remained unmatched. The CDR3 covers 14 residues. The germline gives CDR1 SEHNR, CDR2 FQNEAQ (reference sequence). The CDR3 here is CASSRPMTGVGYTF. Written as DNA, the CDR3 is TGTGCCAGCAGCCGCCCCATGACAGGGGTCGGCTACACCTTC.

This clone was found many times. This chain links TRBV5-1 with TRBJ2-5; D gene unclear. Trimming stripped 6 bases from V and 2 bases from J, with 11 bases between. The CDR3 totals 13 residues. Germline lookup yields CDR1 SGHRS and CDR2 YFSETQ. The CDR3 here is CASTETLQETQYF. The CDR3, as DNA: TGCGCCAGCACCGAAACACTACAAGAGACCCAGTACTTC.

The J gene is TRBJ2-5, the V gene TRBV5-8; 10 bases agree with TRBD1. This CDR3 spans 15 amino acids. Germline V CDR1 and CDR2: SGHTS, YDEGEE. With V trimmed by 0 bases and J by 4 bases, 3 bases remained unmatched. CDR3 sequence: CASSLGQGARETQYF. The DNA for the CDR3 is TGTGCCAGCAGCTTGGGACAGGGGGCACGAGAGACCCAGTACTTC.

This clone is a singleton in its sample. V is TRBV6-1 and J is TRBJ1-2, with a weak D call TRBD1 (5 bases). V was cut by 2 bases and J by 7 bases, with 14 bases left in between. The CDR3 covers 14 residues. The germline V gene has CDR1 MNHNS and CDR2 SASEGT. CDR3 DNA sequence: TGTGCCAGCAGTGAAATTTGGCAGGGTGGTGGCTACACCTTC. This gives the protein CASSEIWQGGGYTF.

V and J are TRBV5-4 and TRBJ1-6; a weak D match, TRBD1 (5 bases). Germline CDR1 reads SGHNT; CDR2 reads YYREEE (reference sequence). The CDR3 consists of 17 residues. Trimming took 3 bases from V and 0 from J, leaving 13 bases between them. The CDR3 is CASSYHRPPSYNSPLHF. The CDR3 DNA follows: TGTGCCAGCAGCTACCACAGGCCCCCCTCCTATAATTCACCCCTCCACTTT.

The V call is TRBV4-3, the J call TRBJ1-3; 7 positions agree with TRBD1. The CDR3 is made up of 18 amino acids. Germline CDR1 LGHNA, CDR2 YSLEER. J was trimmed by 4 bases and V by 4 bases; bases with no gene match: 16. This chain's CDR3 is CASSPTGSSFSGGNTIYF. DNA for the CDR3: TGCGCCAGCAGCCCGACAGGGAGCTCGTTTTCCGGGGGAAACACCATATATTTT.

This sequence joins TRBV11-2 and TRBJ2-7; 8 nucleotides match TRBD2. V lost 1 base to trimming and J lost 4 bases; unmatched junction nucleotides: 6. Germline CDR1 SGHAT, CDR2 FQNNGV. The CDR3 is made up of 15 amino acids. The CDR3 loop is CASSLAAGASYEQYV. CDR3 DNA sequence: TGTGCCAGCAGCTTAGCAGCGGGAGCCAGTTACGAGCAGTACGTC.

This chain links TRBV14 with TRBJ2-7; D is ambiguous. This CDR3 spans 14 amino acids. Germline V gene data show CDR1 as SGHDN and CDR2 as FVKESK. The V end lost 3 bases, the J end lost 4 bases, and 13 bases lay between the germline ends. CDR3 DNA: TGTGCCAGCAGCCATGCCGGTCTAGGTTACGAGCAGTACTTC. This codes for CASSHAGLGYEQYF. The full variable domain, in which reference TRBV14 and TRBJ2-7 provide the parts outside the CDR3, is EAGVTQFPSHSVIEKGQTVTLRCDPISGHDNLYWYRRVMGKEIKFLLHFVKESKQDESGMPNNRFLAERTGGTYSTLKVQPAELEDSGVYFCASSHAGLGYEQYFGPGTRLTVT.

The chain uses TRBV7-2 and TRBJ1-5; 7 nucleotides match TRBD1. Trimming removed 5 bases from V and 7 bases from J; junction bases left unmatched: 14. The CDR3 totals 16 residues. Per germline, CDR1 SGHTA and CDR2 FQGNSA. CDR3 nucleotides: TGTGCCAGCAGCCTGACAGCCGACAGGGCTGGGCAGCCCCAGCATTTT. It encodes CASSLTADRAGQPQHF.

V gene TRBV5-1 combines with J gene TRBJ2-5, with 8 positions matching TRBD1. Germline CDR1 SGHRS, CDR2 YFSETQ. The CDR3 has 15 residues. Trimming took 3 bases from V and 1 from J; bases not matched to a gene: 5. Written as DNA, the CDR3 is TGCGCCAGCAGCTCCAGAGGACAGGGCCAAGAGACCCAGTACTTC. Amino acids: CASSSRGQGQETQYF.

The V call is TRBV19, the J call TRBJ2-6; no definite D call. CDR3 length: 15 amino acids. The V end was cut by 6 bases, the J end by 0 bases, with 9 bases between. Germline V gene data show CDR1 as LNHDA and CDR2 as SQIVND (reference sequence). The chain's CDR3 is CASRKQSSGANVLTF. The CDR3 coding sequence is TGTGCCAGTAGAAAACAGAGCTCTGGGGCCAACGTCCTGACTTTC.

The chain employs TRBV6-5 and TRBJ1-2, with a weak D call TRBD1 (6 bases). The ends were cut back, 6 bases at V and 3 bases at J, with 11 bases in the middle. CDR3 length: 13 residues. Germline lookup yields CDR1 MNHEY and CDR2 SVGAGI. Written as DNA, the CDR3 is TGTGCCAGCAGCCAAGGACAGTACTATGGCTACACCTTC. Translation: CASSQGQYYGYTF.

The rearrangement uses TRBV7-9 and TRBJ1-1; 7 bases match TRBD1. This CDR3 is 12 amino acids long. The germline CDR1 and CDR2 sequences are SEHNR and FQNEAQ (reference sequence). V was clipped by 7 bases and J by 5 bases; unmatched bases: 4. The CDR3 reads CASNRGGTEAFF. DNA of the CDR3: TGTGCCAGCAACAGGGGCGGGACTGAAGCTTTCTTT.